The next 12 T cell receptor beta chains were all read from a single sample in a study of CD8+ T cells in alopecia areata (dated by TCRdb to 2016 to 2019). Library generation was performed with the immunoSEQ multiplex PCR assay. For TCR sequencing, RNA was extracted from every sample and reverse transcribed into cDNA to serve as template. This is the immuneACCESS table as TCRdb keeps it, with only in-frame sequences that have V and J called. A part of the clones is gone; compared with another copy, unresolved V genes explain less than half, and the rest is unexplained. The sample table contains some 82,000 clones; only one count was recorded for approximately 50% of them. The top ten hold around 6% of the sample. Sequencing input: NKG2D-high CD8+ T cells sorted from blood. The cell subset or site label, read with the paper, signifies: sorted CD8+ NKG2D-high blood T cells. The receptors originated from a human donor with alopecia areata.

The chain recombines TRBV15 with TRBJ1-5; D is unclear. The CDR3 length is 14 residues. Per the germline V gene, CDR1 is LNHNV and CDR2 is YYDKDF (reference sequence). V gave up 5 bases and J gave up 0 bases, with 8 bases separating them. This CDR3 reads CATSDGLSNQPQHF. Written as DNA, the CDR3 is TGTGCCACCAGCGACGGACTTAGCAATCAGCCCCAGCATTTT. The variable domain in full, completed from reference TRBV15 and TRBJ1-5, reads DAMVIQNPRYQVTQFGKPVTLSCSQTLNHNVMYWYQQKSSQAPKLLFHYYDKDFNNEADTPDNFQSRRPNTSFCFLDIRSPGLGDTAMYLCATSDGLSNQPQHFGDGTRLSIL.

This clone has more than one count but fewer than ten. Other DNA sequences within the sample encode an identical CDR3. V gene TRBV9 combines with J gene TRBJ1-1; D gene unclear. V dropped 0 bases and J dropped 1 base, with 4 bases sitting between them. CDR3 length: 13 amino acids. Germline CDR1 is SGDLS and CDR2 is YYNGEE. The CDR3: CASSVAPNTEAFF. In DNA, the CDR3 is TGTGCCAGCAGCGTAGCTCCGAACACTGAAGCTTTCTTT. Together with reference TRBV9 and TRBJ1-1, the CDR3 gives the full variable domain: DSGVTQTPKHLITATGQRVTLRCSPRSGDLSVYWYQQSLDQGLQFLIQYYNGEERAKGNILERFSAQQFPDLHSELNLSSLELGDSALYFCASSVAPNTEAFFGQGTRLTVV.

This rearrangement joins TRBV5-6 to TRBJ1-2, with a weak D call TRBD1 (6 bases). The CDR3 runs to 16 residues. Looked up from germline, CDR1 is SGHDT and CDR2 is YYEEEE. The germline V and J ends were trimmed by 4 bases and 2 bases, with 18 bases remaining between them. The CDR3 DNA is TGTGCCAGCAGCCCGGGACCGGGACACCCCAACTATGGCTACACCTTC. Amino acids: CASSPGPGHPNYGYTF.

The V call is TRBV6-5, the J call TRBJ2-2; D may be TRBD1 (6 bases). V was shortened by 7 bases and J by 6 bases, with 12 bases between the two germline ends. The CDR3 is 13 residues long. Germline V gene sequence: CDR1 MNHEY, CDR2 SVGAGI. The CDR3 nucleotides are TGTGCCAGCAAAACACAGGGAGCCGGGGAGCTGTTTTTT. Its protein product is CASKTQGAGELFF.

V usage is TRBV30 and J usage is TRBJ1-1; no definite D call. The CDR3 sequence is 12 residues long. V was clipped by 3 bases and J by 5 bases, with 10 bases between them. Germline loops: CDR1 GTSNPN, CDR2 SVGIG (reference sequence). The CDR3 DNA is TGTGCCTGGAGACCCATCGGGACTGAAGCTTTCTTT. Its protein product is CAWRPIGTEAFF.

The rearrangement uses TRBV6-6 and TRBJ2-2; TRBD1 is a possible D gene (5 bases). In germline, CDR1 is MNHNY, CDR2 SVGAGI (reference sequence). V was trimmed by 6 bases and J by 0 bases, leaving 14 bases between them. The CDR3 runs 16 residues. CDR3 sequence reads: CASRAGQDTNTGELFF. CDR3 bases: TGTGCCAGCAGAGCCGGCCAGGACACGAACACCGGGGAGCTGTTTTTT.

In its sample, this clone was seen a few times. The chain uses TRBV29-1 and TRBJ2-7; unclear D gene. V lost 4 bases, J lost 5 bases, and 9 bases lay in between. Germline values: CDR1 SQVTM, CDR2 ANQGSEA. The CDR3 extends over 11 amino acids. The CDR3 region is CSVGVPDEQYF. The CDR3 nucleotides are TGCAGCGTTGGGGTTCCTGACGAGCAGTACTTC.

V gene TRBV14 combines with J gene TRBJ2-1; D ambiguous. This CDR3 contains 13 residues. The V end was cut by 5 bases, the J end by 2 bases, with 7 bases between. Germline assignment: CDR1 SGHDN and CDR2 FVKESK. The CDR3 sequence is CASSLETYNEQFF. The CDR3 DNA sequence: TGTGCCAGCAGCTTGGAGACCTACAATGAGCAGTTCTTC.

This clone was seen more than once but under ten times. The chain is built from TRBV29-1 and TRBJ2-7; no clear D gene. Trimming removed 4 bases from V and 0 bases from J, with 10 bases in between. This CDR3 is 13 amino acids long. CDR1 is SQVTM and CDR2 is ANQGSEA in the germline V gene. The CDR3 loop is CSVVLVGSYEQYF. In DNA form, the CDR3 reads TGCAGCGTTGTCTTGGTCGGCTCCTACGAGCAGTACTTC.

As to this clone: Other nucleotide sequences in the sample specify the same CDR3. The chain's CDR3 is CSVDGGSSYNEQFF. The CDR3 DNA follows: TGCAGCGTTGATGGCGGTAGCTCCTACAATGAGCAGTTCTTC. The rearrangement links TRBV29-1 to TRBJ2-1; no firm D call. Germline V gene lookup returns CDR1 SQVTM and CDR2 ANQGSEA. Trimming left V 3 bases short and J 0 bases short, with 9 bases between. The CDR3 is 14 residues long.

The J gene is TRBJ2-3, the V gene TRBV18; weak D call: TRBD2 (5 bases). The V gene's germline CDR1 is KGHSH and CDR2 LQKENI. The V end lost 2 bases, the J end lost 2 bases, and 11 bases lay between the germline ends. CDR3 length equals 15 residues. For the CDR3, the DNA is TGTGCCAGCTCACCAGATGGGAGCACCACAGATACGCAGTATTTT. It specifies CASSPDGSTTDTQYF.

The chain couples TRBV29-1 to TRBJ1-1, with D tentatively TRBD1 (5 bases). V was pared by 0 bases and J by 2 bases, with 16 bases between. Germline CDR1 is SQVTM and CDR2 is ANQGSEA. The CDR3 spans 16 residues. The CDR3 bases are TGCAGCGTTGAAGAACGGGGCTTAATCCTAAACACTGAAGCTTTCTTT. It specifies CSVEERGLILNTEAFF.